This entry lists 24 T cell receptor beta chains sequenced from one sample in a study of cytomegalovirus exposure and HLA in healthy donors. PCR used 60 Vbeta primers and 13 Jbeta primers. Produced via immunoSEQ multiplex PCR; TCRdb's table is partial and in-frame only. The profile shows some 180,000 clones, about 80% of them singletons. Sequenced material: PBMCs. The receptors shown here come from a woman in her sixties or seventies in good health and CMV-seropositive.

The V gene is TRBV7-3, the J gene TRBJ2-2; perhaps TRBD2 as D (6 bases). V was shortened by 6 bases and J by 5 bases, with 16 bases between the two germline ends. Germline values: CDR1 SGHTA, CDR2 FQGTGA. The CDR3 runs 15 residues. The CDR3 DNA follows: TGTGCCAGCAGGCGGGACGTACGAGGGACCGGGGAGCTGTTTTTT. Its translation: CASRRDVRGTGELFF. The full variable domain, with the rest looked up from reference TRBV7-3 and TRBJ2-2, is GAGVSQTPSNKVTEKGKYVELRCDPISGHTALYWYRQSLGQGPEFLIYFQGTGAADDSGLPNDRFFAVRPEGSVSTLKIQRTERGDSAVYLCASRRDVRGTGELFFGEGSRLTVL.

The V gene is TRBV28, the J gene TRBJ2-3; TRBD2 matches at 8 bases. The junction had 4 bases not matched to a gene; V was cut back by 10 bases and J by 1 base. The CDR3 is 13 residues long. Germline lookup yields CDR1 MDHEN and CDR2 SYDVKM. CDR3 sequence reads: CATETSGTDTQYF. Written as DNA, the CDR3 is TGTGCCACCGAGACTAGCGGCACAGATACGCAGTATTTT. The full variable domain, rest sourced from reference TRBV28 and TRBJ2-3, is DVKVTQSSRYLVKRTGEKVFLECVQDMDHENMFWYRQDPGLGLRLIYFSYDVKMKEKGDIPEGYSVSREKKERFSLILESASTNQTSMYLCATETSGTDTQYFGPGTRLTVL.

This clone came up a few times. The chain has TRBV5-1 and TRBJ2-7, with TRBD1 identical over 9 bases. From germline, CDR1 is SGHRS and CDR2 YFSETQ. The CDR3 runs 15 residues. The ends lost 1 base at V and 4 bases at J; junction bases unmatched: 6. CDR3 in DNA: TGCGCCAGCAGCTTGTGGACAGGGGCAGCGTACGAGCAGTACTTC. Amino acid sequence: CASSLWTGAAYEQYF. The variable domain in full, completed from reference TRBV5-1 and TRBJ2-7, reads KAGVTQTPRYLIKTRGQQVTLSCSPISGHRSVSWYQQTPGQGLQFLFEYFSETQRNKGNFPGRFSGRQFSNSRSEMNVSTLELGDSALYLCASSLWTGAAYEQYFGPGTRLTVT.

The rearrangement links TRBV28 to TRBJ2-5; a possible D gene is TRBD1 (6 bases). CDR3 length equals 14 residues. Trimming removed 5 bases at V and 1 base at J, with 11 bases between. Germline CDR1 and CDR2: MDHEN and SYDVKM. This CDR3 is CASSVPDSQETQYF. The CDR3 DNA reads TGTGCCAGCAGTGTCCCGGACAGCCAAGAGACCCAGTACTTC. The whole variable domain, remainder taken from reference TRBV28 and TRBJ2-5, is DVKVTQSSRYLVKRTGEKVFLECVQDMDHENMFWYRQDPGLGLRLIYFSYDVKMKEKGDIPEGYSVSREKKERFSLILESASTNQTSMYLCASSVPDSQETQYFGPGTRLLVL.

The table lists this clone with a few counts. The V and J genes are TRBV5-4 and TRBJ2-5; a weak D match, TRBD1 (6 bases). CDR1 and CDR2 from the germline V gene are SGHNT and YYREEE (reference sequence). This CDR3 has 14 amino acids. V was cut by 3 bases and J by 1 base, with 10 bases left in between. For the CDR3, the DNA is TGTGCCAGCAGCTCTCGAGGGGGCCAAGAGACCCAGTACTTC. It yields the protein CASSSRGGQETQYF.

This clone turned up a few times. The V call is TRBV10-3, the J call TRBJ2-1, with 13 nucleotides matching TRBD2. Germline CDR1 is ENHRY and CDR2 is SYGVKD. The CDR3 length is 22 residues. V shed 6 bases and J 0 bases; nucleotides not matched to a gene: 20. The CDR3: CAISAGALTGLAGWSSYNEQFF. DNA for the CDR3: TGTGCCATCAGCGCCGGGGCCTTGACGGGACTAGCGGGATGGAGCTCCTACAATGAGCAGTTCTTC.

V is TRBV2 and J is TRBJ2-3, with 8 bases that match TRBD1. Germline CDR1 reads SNHLY; CDR2 reads FYNNEI. With 7 bases clipped from V and 2 bases from J, the junction kept 5 bases outside the gene matches. The CDR3 extends over 14 amino acids. The CDR3 loop reads CASTGQGTTDTQYF. DNA of the CDR3: TGTGCCAGCACCGGACAGGGCACCACAGATACGCAGTATTTT.

The chain joins TRBV28 to TRBJ1-2; tentatively, D is TRBD1 (5 bases). V lost 4 bases, J lost 1 base, and 16 bases lay in between. The CDR3 runs 16 residues. The germline CDR1 and CDR2 sequences are MDHEN and SYDVKM. The CDR3 here is CASSSLSGGFNYGYTF. The CDR3 DNA is TGTGCCAGCAGTTCCCTGTCGGGGGGTTTTAACTATGGCTACACCTTC.

This clone was seen just once. Other nucleotide sequences from this sample produce the same CDR3. The J gene is TRBJ1-5, the V gene TRBV18; 7 bases are a match to TRBD1. Germline CDR1 reads KGHSH; CDR2 reads LQKENI. This CDR3 is 13 amino acids long. Germline trimming cut 3 bases from V and 7 bases from J; bases unmatched to any gene: 3. CDR3 bases: TGTGCCAGCTCACCCGACAGGGACCAGCCCCAGCATTTT. Translation gives CASSPDRDQPQHF.

The V and J genes are TRBV2 and TRBJ1-4; TRBD1 agrees at 9 bases. V was pared by 8 bases and J by 8 bases, with 6 bases of the junction left unmatched. The CDR3 spans 13 residues. Germline CDR1 SNHLY, CDR2 FYNNEI. In DNA, the CDR3 is TGTGCCAGCCGACAGGGGGAGGGGGAAAAACTGTTTTTT. Amino acid sequence: CASRQGEGEKLFF.

The rearrangement links TRBV9 to TRBJ2-2, with 11 bases matching TRBD2. This CDR3 is built from 18 residues. V lost 0 bases to trimming and J lost 7 bases; unmatched junction nucleotides: 11. Germline V CDR1 and CDR2: SGDLS, YYNGEE. The chain's CDR3 is CASSVGTGTSGFVGELFF. In nucleotides, the CDR3 is TGTGCCAGCAGCGTAGGGACCGGGACTAGCGGATTTGTCGGGGAGCTGTTTTTT.

This chain uses TRBV27 with TRBJ2-3; 7 bases map to TRBD1. Germline V gene lookup returns CDR1 MNHEY and CDR2 SMNVEV (reference sequence). The CDR3 totals 14 residues. With V trimmed by 4 bases and J by 4 bases, 5 bases remained unmatched. The CDR3 DNA is TGTGCCAGCAGTTCACTCGACAGGGCAGATACGCAGTATTTT. This translates into CASSSLDRADTQYF.

The CDR3 spells CASSVGGGRITGELFF. CDR3 DNA: TGTGCCAGCAGCGTAGGTGGCGGGAGAATTACCGGGGAGCTGTTTTTT. The chain is built from TRBV5-4 and TRBJ2-2; TRBD2 aligns across 7 bases. V was pared by 4 bases and J by 5 bases, with 11 bases of the junction left unmatched. Looked up from germline, CDR1 is SGHNT and CDR2 is YYREEE (reference sequence). The CDR3 length is 16 residues.

This clone was counted once. CDR3 DNA sequence: TGCGCCAGCAGCCAAGAGGTGGGGGGTGGCAATCAGCCCCAGCATTTT. It is translated as CASSQEVGGGNQPQHF. V and J are TRBV4-3 and TRBJ1-5, with D perhaps matching TRBD1 (5 bases). The CDR3 spans 16 residues. The germline CDR1 and CDR2 sequences are LGHNA and YSLEER. V was trimmed by 0 bases and J by 2 bases, leaving 11 bases between them.

J is TRBJ2-5 and V is TRBV15, with D possibly being TRBD2 (6 bases). Germline CDR1 and CDR2: LNHNV and YYDKDF (reference sequence). The CDR3 is 16 residues long. V was cut by 0 bases and J by 5 bases, with 16 bases left in between. The CDR3, as DNA: TGTGCCACCAGCAGAGAGGTTCTCAGGAGGGTGGAGACCCAGTACTTC. This encodes CATSREVLRRVETQYF.

In this sample, this clone turned up a few times. The chain joins TRBV12-5 to TRBJ1-1; D is undetermined. V was shortened by 3 bases and J by 1 base, with 3 bases between the two germline ends. From germline, CDR1 is LGHNT and CDR2 FRNRAP. The CDR3 runs 12 residues. The CDR3 spells CASGFWNTEAFF. CDR3 bases: TGTGCTAGTGGTTTCTGGAACACTGAAGCTTTCTTT.

The chain carries TRBV28 and TRBJ2-7; D is uncertain. CDR1 is MDHEN and CDR2 is SYDVKM in the germline V gene. V was trimmed by 8 bases and J by 5 bases, leaving 10 bases between them. The CDR3 is made up of 11 amino acids. For the CDR3, the DNA is TGTGCCAGCCTAGGTACTGACGAGCAGTACTTC. Protein product: CASLGTDEQYF.

The V call is TRBV2, the J call TRBJ1-4, with 8 bases identical to TRBD1. The CDR3 loop spans 14 amino acids. J was trimmed by 7 bases and V by 6 bases; bases with no gene match: 7. Germline V lookup: CDR1 SNHLY, CDR2 FYNNEI. Here the CDR3 reads CASRLQGVGEKLFF. The CDR3, as DNA: TGTGCCAGCAGGCTACAGGGGGTCGGTGAAAAACTGTTTTTT.

This clone was seen only once. This chain connects TRBV5-4 to TRBJ1-1; weak D call: TRBD1 (5 bases). Germline V gene data show CDR1 as SGHNT and CDR2 as YYREEE (reference sequence). With 3 bases removed from V and 3 bases from J, the gap between germline ends came to 12 bases. This CDR3 has 14 residues. CDR3 DNA sequence: TGTGCCAGCAGCTCCAGGGCCCTGGACACTGAAGCTTTCTTT. This translates into CASSSRALDTEAFF.

The V and J genes are TRBV2 and TRBJ1-1; 9 bases align to TRBD1. The CDR3 length is 14 residues. J gave up 1 base and V 4 bases, and 1 base lay outside the gene matches. Germline CDR1 reads SNHLY; CDR2 reads FYNNEI. The CDR3 bases are TGTGCCAGCAGTGCGACAGGGGGGAACACTGAAGCTTTCTTT. This gives the protein CASSATGGNTEAFF. Together with reference TRBV2 and TRBJ1-1, the CDR3 gives the full variable domain: EPEVTQTPSHQVTQMGQEVILRCVPISNHLYFYWYRQILGQKVEFLVSFYNNEISEKSEIFDDQFSVERPDGSNFTLKIRSTKLEDSAMYFCASSATGGNTEAFFGQGTRLTVV.

The chain recombines TRBV25-1 with TRBJ2-5; 7 bases align to TRBD1. From germline, CDR1 is MGHDK and CDR2 SYGVNS. Trimming took 4 bases from V and 2 from J; bases not matched to a gene: 4. The CDR3 runs to 14 residues. CDR3 in amino acids: CASSATGWQETQYF. CDR3 bases: TGTGCCAGCAGTGCGACAGGGTGGCAAGAGACCCAGTACTTC.

This rearrangement joins TRBV11-3 to TRBJ2-3; D is unresolved. V was trimmed by 4 bases and J by 2 bases, leaving 7 bases between them. The CDR3 is 13 amino acids. Germline CDR1 and CDR2: SGHNT and YENEEA. The CDR3 loop reads CASSSGDTDTQYF. CDR3 bases: TGTGCCAGCAGCTCGGGTGACACAGATACGCAGTATTTT.

The CDR3 DNA sequence: TGTGCCAGCAGCCCGGGACTAGCGGGAAACACCGGGGAGCTGTTTTTT. This codes for CASSPGLAGNTGELFF. This chain uses TRBV5-4 with TRBJ2-2; 13 bases fit TRBD2. The CDR3 consists of 16 residues. Trimming took 4 bases from V and 2 from J; bases not matched to a gene: 2. Germline V lookup: CDR1 SGHNT, CDR2 YYREEE (reference sequence).

The chain couples TRBV28 to TRBJ1-1, with D hard to call. This CDR3 contains 11 residues. Per the germline V gene, CDR1 is MDHEN and CDR2 is SYDVKM. Trimming left V 6 bases short and J 8 bases short, with 10 bases between. This CDR3 is CASSLSREAFF. The CDR3 region has the DNA TGTGCCAGCAGCCTTAGTCGGGAAGCTTTCTTT. The entire variable domain, with the rest obtained from reference TRBV28 and TRBJ1-1, is as follows: DVKVTQSSRYLVKRTGEKVFLECVQDMDHENMFWYRQDPGLGLRLIYFSYDVKMKEKGDIPEGYSVSREKKERFSLILESASTNQTSMYLCASSLSREAFFGQGTRLTVV.